A selection of T cell receptor beta chains follows, all from one sample in a study of T cell responses to AZD1222 COVID-19 vaccine. Clones were read by immunoSEQ multiplex PCR, and TCRdb kept only the in-frame ones, dropping some. This sample carries about 85,000 clones, around 85% of them seen once, and the ten largest clones take roughly 4.7%. Specimen: peripheral blood, collected 28 days after the second AZD1222 dose. These receptors all come from an adult who received the AZD1222 COVID-19 vaccine. Each CDR3 is given with its conserved first and last residue. The D gene is left open where the match is weak. Rows may omit the clone size; those that give it use once, few, many or a size class.

16	NA	TRBV3-1/TRBV3-2	NA	TRBJ2-3	CASSRLGGVGTDTQYF	TGTGCCAGCAGCCGATTAGGCGGTGTGGGCACAGATACGCAGTATTTT
13	NA	TRBV5-1	NA	TRBJ1-1	CASSLETLDEAFF	TGCGCCAGCAGCTTGGAGACACTTGATGAAGCTTTCTTT
13	TRBD2	TRBV12-3/TRBV12-4	once	TRBJ2-7	CASSFTAGSEQYF	TGTGCCAGCAGTTTTACAGCGGGATCCGAGCAGTACTTC
13	TRBD1	TRBV6-5	once	TRBJ1-2	CASSLGTASGYTF	TGTGCCAGCAGTCTCGGGACAGCTAGTGGCTACACCTTC
14	TRBD2	TRBV10-1	NA	TRBJ2-3	CASSRTSRQDTQYF	TGCGCCAGCAGCCGGACTAGCCGACAAGATACGCAGTATTTT
14	NA	TRBV5-4	NA	TRBJ2-5	CASSLGGDRETQYF	TGTGCCAGCAGCTTGGGGGGGGATCGGGAGACCCAGTACTTC
13	NA	TRBV10-1	NA	TRBJ2-7	CASSRQGQSEQYF	TGCGCCAGCAGTCGGCAGGGGCAGAGCGAGCAGTACTTC
15	TRBD1	TRBV5-4	NA	TRBJ2-2	CASRPGTAHTGELFF	TGTGCCAGCAGACCCGGGACAGCCCACACCGGGGAGCTGTTTTTT
16	TRBD2	TRBV7-9	NA	TRBJ2-1	CASSLSLAGAGNEQFF	TGTGCCAGCAGCTTATCCCTAGCGGGAGCGGGCAATGAGCAGTTCTTC
18	NA	TRBV5-1	NA	TRBJ2-1	CASSLALLAGLNRNEQFF	TGCGCCAGCAGCTTGGCCCTTTTAGCTGGGTTAAATCGAAATGAGCAGTTCTTC
15	NA	TRBV15	NA	TRBJ2-7	CATSRDWGEPGEQYF	TGTGCCACCAGCAGAGATTGGGGGGAGCCGGGGGAGCAGTACTTC
14	NA	TRBV4-1	NA	TRBJ1-5	CASSQVGMSQPQHF	TGCGCCAGCAGCCAAGTAGGTATGTCGCAGCCCCAGCATTTT
13	TRBD2	TRBV30	NA	TRBJ2-4	CAWSAGRGNIQYF	TGTGCCTGGAGTGCCGGGAGGGGGAACATTCAGTACTTC
13	TRBD2	TRBV6-5	NA	TRBJ2-1	CASRSGAYNEQFF	TGTGCCAGCAGGAGCGGGGCCTACAATGAGCAGTTCTTC
17	NA	TRBV7-9	NA	TRBJ2-1	CASSQGRATGDYNEQFF	TGTGCCAGCAGTCAAGGGAGGGCGACAGGGGACTACAATGAGCAGTTCTTC
15	NA	TRBV28	once	TRBJ2-7	CASSLSVTPSYEQYF	TGTGCCAGCAGTTTATCCGTAACCCCCTCCTACGAGCAGTACTTC
15	NA	TRBV28	few	TRBJ1-5	CASSLKGFRGQPQHF	TGTGCCAGCAGCTTAAAGGGATTCCGGGGACAGCCCCAGCATTTT
17	NA	TRBV6-2/TRBV6-3	few	TRBJ2-2	CASSPPSLGMDTGELFF	TGTGCCAGCAGCCCTCCATCATTGGGAATGGACACCGGGGAGCTGTTTTTT
15	TRBD1	TRBV2	NA	TRBJ1-6	CASSESGDRNSPLHF	TGTGCCAGCAGTGAATCGGGGGACAGGAATTCACCCCTCCACTTT
13	NA	TRBV2	NA	TRBJ2-1	CASSVFSYNEQFF	TGTGCCAGCAGTGTTTTTAGCTACAATGAGCAGTTCTTC
18	NA	TRBV28	NA	TRBJ2-3	CASSSVFRAGGFTDTQYF	TGTGCCAGCAGTTCTGTCTTCCGGGCAGGAGGATTTACAGATACGCAGTATTTT
13	NA	TRBV2	NA	TRBJ1-5	CASSAGDSQPQHF	TGTGCCAGCAGCGCAGGTGATAGTCAGCCCCAGCATTTT
16	TRBD2	TRBV6-2/TRBV6-3	NA	TRBJ2-7	CASSTGTSGGPYEQYF	TGTGCCAGCAGCACCGGGACTAGCGGAGGACCCTACGAGCAGTACTTC
13	NA	TRBV12-3/TRBV12-4	NA	TRBJ2-2	CASSYGSTGELFF	TGTGCCAGCAGTTACGGGAGCACCGGGGAGCTGTTTTTT
12	NA	TRBV5-1	NA	TRBJ2-5	CASSLVRETQYF	TGCGCCAGCAGCTTGGTACGGGAGACCCAGTACTTC
14	TRBD1	TRBV7-3	few	TRBJ2-7	CASSPGTGPYEQYF	TGTGCCAGCAGCCCCGGGACAGGGCCCTACGAGCAGTACTTC
13	NA	TRBV27	NA	TRBJ2-1	CASSLGTGNEQFF	TGTGCCAGCAGTTTAGGTACAGGGAATGAGCAGTTCTTC
14	TRBD1	TRBV28	NA	TRBJ1-3	CASEDRSSGNTIYF	TGTGCCAGCGAGGACAGGTCCTCTGGAAACACCATATATTTT
15	NA	TRBV7-9	once	TRBJ1-6	CASSLQGQGNSPLHF	TGTGCCAGCAGCTTACAGGGGCAGGGGAATTCACCCCTCCACTTT
14	TRBD1	TRBV6-6	NA	TRBJ1-1	CASSYSGQGTEAFF	TGTGCCAGCAGTTACTCGGGACAGGGGACTGAAGCTTTCTTT
14	TRBD1	TRBV19	NA	TRBJ1-1	CASPGQGPNTEAFF	TGTGCCAGCCCGGGACAGGGACCGAACACTGAAGCTTTCTTT
12	NA	TRBV7-2	NA	TRBJ1-2	CASSLAGYGYTF	TGTGCCAGCAGCCTAGCGGGCTATGGCTACACCTTC
16	NA	TRBV19	few	TRBJ1-2	CATKREGIISNYGYTF	TGTGCCACGAAACGGGAAGGGATTATATCTAACTATGGCTACACCTTC
15	NA	TRBV24-1	NA	TRBJ2-2	CATSDAVLNTGELFF	TGTGCCACCAGTGATGCGGTCCTGAACACCGGGGAGCTGTTTTTT
13	TRBD1	TRBV29-1	NA	TRBJ2-7	CSATGQGNYEQYF	TGCAGCGCTACAGGACAGGGGAACTACGAGCAGTACTTC
16	NA	TRBV24-1	NA	TRBJ2-7	CATFSSPADCSYEQYF	TGTGCCACTTTCAGCTCCCCGGCCGATTGCTCCTACGAGCAGTACTTC
11	NA	TRBV24-1	few	TRBJ1-1	CATSVVRGAFF	TGTGCCACCAGCGTGGTCCGGGGGGCTTTCTTT
16	NA	TRBV5-1	NA	TRBJ2-2	CATRGGDSLAGGELFF	TGCGCCACCAGGGGGGGGGACAGCCTGGCTGGCGGGGAGCTGTTTTTT
15	NA	TRBV4-1	NA	TRBJ2-7	CASSQVQGSSYEQYF	TGCGCCAGCAGCCAAGTGCAGGGGAGCTCCTACGAGCAGTACTTC
15	NA	TRBV7-9	NA	TRBJ2-5	CASSSHREPQETQYF	TGTGCCAGCAGCTCCCACCGGGAGCCACAAGAGACCCAGTACTTC
14	NA	TRBV2	once	TRBJ2-7	CASSDVPRSYEQYF	TGTGCCAGCAGTGATGTCCCCCGATCTTACGAGCAGTACTTC
15	TRBD1	TRBV7-7	NA	TRBJ2-5	CASSFKTGQQETQYF	TGTGCTAGCAGCTTCAAGACAGGGCAACAAGAGACCCAGTACTTC
14	NA	TRBV13	medium-sized	TRBJ2-1	CASSLGAGLGWQFF	TGTGCCAGCAGCTTAGGGGCCGGGCTGGGGTGGCAGTTCTTC
15	NA	TRBV5-1	NA	TRBJ2-7	CASSQPGLPLYEQYF	TGCGCCAGCAGCCAACCGGGACTCCCCCTCTACGAGCAGTACTTC
13	NA	TRBV5-4	once	TRBJ1-2	CASSFGGKGGYTF	TGTGCCAGCAGCTTTGGGGGGAAAGGGGGCTACACCTTC